The 10 T cell receptor beta chains below come from one sample, sequenced in a study of blood T cell repertoires in COVID-19. Assay used: immunoSEQ multiplex PCR; TCRdb lists only in-frame clones, some missing. The table lists about 200,000 clones, over 75% of them singletons. Specimen: peripheral blood. These TCRs come from a man older than 75 with acute or convalescent COVID-19.

The rearrangement uses TRBV4-2 and TRBJ1-1; D is uncertain. This CDR3 spans 18 amino acids. CDR1 is LGHNA, CDR2 YNFKEQ, per germline. V was trimmed by 0 bases and J by 2 bases, leaving 19 bases between them. The CDR3 DNA is TGTGCCAGCAGCCAAGATCTTCCGCGAGTAGCGGGAAACACTGAAGCTTTCTTT. This translates into CASSQDLPRVAGNTEAFF.

V is TRBV6-5 and J is TRBJ1-1, with 10 bases that match TRBD1. The CDR3 runs 14 residues. Germline V CDR1 and CDR2: MNHEY, SVGAGI. Unmatched junction bases numbered 4, after V lost 4 bases and J lost 5 bases. Here the CDR3 DNA reads TGTGCCAGCAGTTCACGACAGGGGGCAACTGAAGCTTTCTTT. Amino acids: CASSSRQGATEAFF.

The chain is built from TRBV5-1 and TRBJ1-2; possibly TRBD1 for D (6 bases). The CDR3 loop spans 15 amino acids. Trimming cost V 2 bases and J 3 bases, with 14 bases left between them. Germline-derived CDR1 and CDR2 are SGHRS and YFSETQ. The CDR3 spells CASSLRLGGDYGYTF. DNA for the CDR3: TGCGCCAGCAGCTTACGTTTAGGGGGTGACTATGGCTACACCTTC.

This clone was counted a single time. The chain carries TRBV2 and TRBJ1-1; 10 positions agree with TRBD1. CDR1 SNHLY and CDR2 FYNNEI come from the germline V gene. With V trimmed by 6 bases and J by 1 base, 8 bases remained unmatched. The CDR3 loop spans 16 amino acids. CDR3 in amino acids: CASSARTGGWNTEAFF. In DNA, the CDR3 is TGTGCCAGCAGCGCCCGGACAGGGGGATGGAACACTGAAGCTTTCTTT.

The genes are TRBV7-2 and TRBJ1-1, with 7 positions matching TRBD1. V gave up 5 bases and J gave up 1 base; unmatched junction bases: 4. There are 14 residues in the CDR3. The germline V gene encodes CDR1 SGHTA and CDR2 FQGNSA. This CDR3 reads CASSPGQTNTEAFF. The CDR3 DNA follows: TGTGCCAGCAGCCCGGGACAGACGAACACTGAAGCTTTCTTT.

V usage is TRBV11-3 and J usage is TRBJ2-3, with 9 nucleotides matching TRBD2. This CDR3 has 17 residues. The germline V gene has CDR1 SGHNT and CDR2 YENEEA. V was pared by 5 bases and J by 6 bases, with 15 bases of the junction left unmatched. The CDR3 DNA is TGTGCCAGCAGCGTTAGAAGGCGGGAGGGAGGTCCGGATACGCAGTATTTT. Residues: CASSVRRREGGPDTQYF.

The chain carries TRBV12-3 or TRBV12-4 and TRBJ2-2, with a tentative D call TRBD1 (5 bases). The V end was cut by 9 bases, the J end by 3 bases, with 11 bases between. This CDR3 spans 13 amino acids. This CDR3 is CASSRADTGELFF. The CDR3 DNA is TGTGCCAGTAGCAGGGCCGACACCGGGGAGCTGTTTTTT.

This clone was seen a few times. The V and J genes are TRBV18 and TRBJ1-4; unclear D gene. Trimming stripped 0 bases from V and 5 bases from J, with 10 bases between. The CDR3 has 15 amino acids. Germline V gene data show CDR1 as KGHSH and CDR2 as LQKENI. The CDR3 sequence: CASSPPARGNEKLFF. The CDR3 bases are TGTGCCAGCTCACCACCGGCCAGAGGGAATGAAAAACTGTTTTTT.

The DNA of the CDR3 is TGTGCCAGCAGCACGTCCCGACAGGGGGCCTTGGGAGAGACCCAGTACTTC. This codes for CASSTSRQGALGETQYF. The chain recombines TRBV6-2 or TRBV6-3 with TRBJ2-5, with 10 positions matching TRBD1. The CDR3 runs to 17 residues. The V gene's germline CDR1 is MNHEY and CDR2 SVGEGT. Trimming removed 6 bases from V and 4 bases from J; junction bases left unmatched: 14.

The V and J genes are TRBV7-2 and TRBJ2-7, with 8 nucleotides matching TRBD2. V gave up 5 bases and J gave up 3 bases; unmatched junction bases: 15. The CDR3 spans 17 residues. CDR1 is SGHTA, CDR2 FQGNSA, per germline. The CDR3 region has the DNA TGTGCCAGCAGCCTCTCCCCGGGGACTAGTTCAATCTACGAGCAGTACTTC. As protein: CASSLSPGTSSIYEQYF.